This TCR beta chain emerged from a study of blood T cell repertoires in COVID-19. Across the whole study: In each case, the material was cDNA or gDNA derived from T cells, B-cell-depleted T cells, or PBMCs.

Libraries were prepared by immunoSEQ multiplex PCR; TCRdb keeps only in-frame clonotypes and omits some of them. The sample yields about 470,000 clones, 87% seen once. Everyone who took part was 18 to 89 years old, and they came from about 25 US areas. V lost 6 bases and J 3 bases, leaving 15 bases between the germline ends. Germline V gives CDR1 MNHEY, CDR2 SVGAGI. This CDR3 spans 15 amino acids. Source material: PBMCs or T cells enriched from blood (not recorded which). The TCR sequence derives from a woman between 18 and 29 years old who had recovered from COVID-19. The rearrangement links TRBV6-5 to TRBJ1-3, with a possible D match to TRBD1 (6 bases). CDR3: CASRRPGGSGNTIYF. CDR3 nucleotides: TGTGCCAGCAGGCGGCCGGGGGGCAGTGGAAACACCATATATTTT.